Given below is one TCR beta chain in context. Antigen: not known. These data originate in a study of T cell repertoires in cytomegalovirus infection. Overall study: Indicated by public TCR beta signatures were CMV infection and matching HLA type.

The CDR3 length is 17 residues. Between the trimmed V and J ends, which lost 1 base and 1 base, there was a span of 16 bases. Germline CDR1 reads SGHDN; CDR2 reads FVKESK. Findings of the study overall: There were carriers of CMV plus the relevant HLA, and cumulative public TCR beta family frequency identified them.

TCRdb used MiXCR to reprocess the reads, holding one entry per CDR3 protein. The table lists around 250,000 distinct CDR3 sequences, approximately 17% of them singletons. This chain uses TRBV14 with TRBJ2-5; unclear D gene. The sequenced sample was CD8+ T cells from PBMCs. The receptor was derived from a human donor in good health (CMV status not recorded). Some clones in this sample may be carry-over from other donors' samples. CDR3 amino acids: CASSQAFRLPVQETQYF. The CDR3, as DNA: TGTGCCAGCAGCCAAGCATTCCGACTCCCCGTCCAAGAGACCCAGTACTTC.